Following are 27 T cell receptor beta chains from one sample sequenced in a study of blood T cell repertoires in COVID-19 (dated by TCRdb to 2018 to 2020). The library was produced with the immunoSEQ multiplex PCR assay. TCRdb obtained this table from immuneACCESS and retained in-frame rearrangements with V and J assigned. These tables miss some clones; where compared with another copy, unresolved V genes account for less than half of the shortfall, and the remainder is unexplained. The sample includes approximately 220,000 clones, with around 85% observed a single time. The ten largest clonotypes hold approximately 0.69% of the sample. Sequenced input: peripheral blood. The receptors stem from a man aged 35-49 years with acute or convalescent COVID-19.

The chain recombines TRBV29-1 with TRBJ2-1, with 9 bases lining up with TRBD1. The CDR3 covers 15 residues. The V gene end was trimmed by 2 bases and the J gene end by 0 bases; junction bases not matched to a gene: 2. CDR1 and CDR2 (germline): SQVTM, ANQGSEA. The CDR3 DNA is TGCAGCGTTGAACTGGGACAGGGCTCCTACAATGAGCAGTTCTTC. Its translation: CSVELGQGSYNEQFF.

The chain links TRBV27 to TRBJ2-1; TRBD2 might be the D (6 bases). CDR1 is MNHEY, CDR2 SMNVEV, per germline (reference sequence). There are 14 residues in the CDR3. V lost 6 bases and J 3 bases, leaving 12 bases between the germline ends. The CDR3 sequence: CASRRDFFYNEQFF. CDR3 nucleotides: TGTGCCAGCAGAAGGGACTTCTTCTACAATGAGCAGTTCTTC.

The chain links TRBV5-4 to TRBJ2-7, with a weak D call TRBD2 (5 bases). Germline V gene data show CDR1 as SGHNT and CDR2 as YYREEE (reference sequence). V gave up 0 bases and J gave up 6 bases, with 13 bases separating them. The CDR3 length is 14 residues. The chain's CDR3 is CASSLGSGGPEQYF. The CDR3 DNA is TGTGCCAGCAGCTTGGGGTCCGGCGGGCCCGAGCAGTACTTC.

This chain connects TRBV15 to TRBJ2-7; 7 bases align to TRBD1. This CDR3 region has 14 residues. J was trimmed by 2 bases and V by 8 bases; bases with no gene match: 9. Germline values: CDR1 LNHNV, CDR2 YYDKDF (reference sequence). For the CDR3, the DNA is TGTGCCACCGGCCGGACAGGAGTTACCTACGAGCAGTACTTC. This sequence encodes CATGRTGVTYEQYF.

V and J are TRBV5-4 and TRBJ2-1; 15 bases line up with TRBD2. V shed 4 bases and J 8 bases; nucleotides not matched to a gene: 7. The CDR3 totals 16 residues. Germline loops: CDR1 SGHNT, CDR2 YYREEE (reference sequence). CDR3 loop: CASSRTSGGATDEQFF. As DNA, the CDR3 is TGTGCCAGCAGCAGGACTAGCGGGGGGGCGACGGATGAGCAGTTCTTC.

V is TRBV27 and J is TRBJ2-2; D is unclear. The CDR3 loop spans 14 amino acids. The germline V gene encodes CDR1 MNHEY and CDR2 SMNVEV (reference sequence). Trimming pared 6 bases from V and 9 bases from J, leaving 17 bases between. The CDR3 loop reads CASSPSTAARELFF. The CDR3 nucleotides are TGTGCCAGCAGCCCATCGACTGCAGCAAGGGAGCTGTTTTTT.

The V gene is TRBV7-7, the J gene TRBJ2-2; 11 bases are shared with TRBD2. From germline, CDR1 is SSHAT and CDR2 FNYEAQ (reference sequence). The V and J ends lost 5 bases and 9 bases, in that order; junction bases with no gene match: 11. This CDR3 comprises 16 residues. Here the CDR3 DNA reads TGTGCCAGCAGCAAAGAACTAGCGGGGGCTAAGCGGGAGCTGTTTTTT. Translated: CASSKELAGAKRELFF. The variable domain in full, completed from reference TRBV7-7 and TRBJ2-2, reads GAGVSQSPRYKVTKRGQDVTLRCDPISSHATLYWYQQALGQGPEFLTYFNYEAQPDKSGLPSDRFSAERPEGSISTLTIQRTEQRDSAMYRCASSKELAGAKRELFFGEGSRLTVL.

V and J are TRBV18 and TRBJ2-2, with D hard to call. CDR3 size: 16 residues. Trimming removed 3 bases from V and 5 bases from J, with 16 bases in between. CDR1 and CDR2 (germline): KGHSH, LQKENI. The CDR3 spells CASSPSPPSGTGELFF. The CDR3 region has the DNA TGTGCCAGCTCACCCTCCCCTCCGTCGGGTACCGGGGAGCTGTTTTTT. Using reference TRBV18 and TRBJ2-2 for the parts outside the CDR3, the full variable domain is NAGVMQNPRHLVRRRGQEARLRCSPMKGHSHVYWYRQLPEEGLKFMVYLQKENIIDESGMPKERFSAEFPKEGPSILRIQQVVRGDSAAYFCASSPSPPSGTGELFFGEGSRLTVL.

This chain connects TRBV5-4 to TRBJ2-2; D gene uncertain. V was cut by 0 bases and J by 5 bases, with 5 bases left in between. Per the germline V gene, CDR1 is SGHNT and CDR2 is YYREEE (reference sequence). This CDR3 has 13 amino acids. CDR3 sequence reads: CASSLEETGELFF. The CDR3 coding sequence is TGTGCCAGCAGCTTGGAAGAGACCGGGGAGCTGTTTTTT.

The chain combines TRBV5-5 with TRBJ2-7, with D possibly TRBD2 on 6 matching bases. The germline V gene has CDR1 SGHKS and CDR2 YYEKEE (reference sequence). V lost 1 base to trimming and J lost 6 bases, with 17 bases between them. There are 15 residues in the CDR3. CDR3 sequence: CASSLNGSPKGEQYF. The CDR3 region has the DNA TGTGCCAGCAGCTTGAACGGGAGTCCTAAGGGCGAGCAGTACTTC.

The chain uses TRBV7-6 and TRBJ2-1, with D possibly matching TRBD2 (5 bases). CDR3 length: 16 amino acids. V was pared by 3 bases and J by 2 bases, with 14 bases between. Germline V gene sequence: CDR1 SGHVS, CDR2 FNYEAQ. The CDR3 protein is CASSFGAAPTYNEQFF. The CDR3 DNA follows: TGTGCCAGCAGCTTCGGAGCGGCCCCTACCTACAATGAGCAGTTCTTC. Using reference TRBV7-6 and TRBJ2-1 for the parts outside the CDR3, the full variable domain is GAGVSQSPRYKVTKRGQDVALRCDPISGHVSLYWYRQALGQGPEFLTYFNYEAQQDKSGLPNDRFSAERPEGSISTLTIQRTEQRDSAMYRCASSFGAAPTYNEQFFGPGTRLTVL.

The chain joins TRBV29-1 to TRBJ1-1, with D possibly being TRBD1 (5 bases). Germline CDR1 SQVTM, CDR2 ANQGSEA. There are 12 residues in the CDR3. Trimming stripped 4 bases from V and 6 bases from J, with 12 bases between. This CDR3 reads CSVVNWGAEAFF. CDR3 DNA: TGCAGCGTTGTAAATTGGGGGGCTGAAGCTTTCTTT.

The chain recombines TRBV19 with TRBJ2-1; 16 bases are a match to TRBD2. Trimming took 3 bases from V and 7 from J; bases not matched to a gene: 0. This CDR3 region has 15 residues. Per the germline V gene, CDR1 is LNHDA and CDR2 is SQIVND (reference sequence). The CDR3 spells CASSMGLAGGNEQFF. In nucleotides, the CDR3 is TGTGCCAGTAGTATGGGACTAGCGGGGGGGAATGAGCAGTTCTTC.

V usage is TRBV28 and J usage is TRBJ1-1, with D tentatively TRBD1 (5 bases). Trimming cost V 8 bases and J 4 bases, with 8 bases left between them. The germline V gene has CDR1 MDHEN and CDR2 SYDVKM. This CDR3 region has 11 residues. The CDR3 region is CASRQGTEAFF. In DNA form, the CDR3 reads TGTGCCAGCCGTCAGGGCACTGAAGCTTTCTTT.

The V call is TRBV19, the J call TRBJ1-1; D uncertain. The CDR3 extends over 12 amino acids. Germline V gene sequence: CDR1 LNHDA, CDR2 SQIVND (reference sequence). The V end lost 2 bases, the J end lost 5 bases, and 6 bases lay between the germline ends. The CDR3 bases are TGTGCCAGTAGTATATCGTATACTGAAGCTTTCTTT. Protein sequence: CASSISYTEAFF.

The chain is built from TRBV3-1 (or the pseudogene TRBV3-2) and TRBJ2-5, with 11 positions matching TRBD2. Germline CDR1 reads LGHDT; CDR2 reads YNNKEL (reference sequence). V lost 1 base, J lost 5 bases, and 9 bases stayed unmatched. The CDR3 is 17 residues long. CDR3 region: CASSQGNGASGGETQYF. CDR3 coding DNA: TGTGCCAGCAGCCAAGGGAATGGGGCTAGCGGGGGGGAGACCCAGTACTTC.

The V call is TRBV7-2, the J call TRBJ2-2; no clear D. V dropped 0 bases and J dropped 4 bases, with 6 bases sitting between them. Germline CDR1 and CDR2: SGHTA and FQGNSA. CDR3 size: 14 residues. CDR3 sequence: CASSLASSTGELFF. The CDR3 coding sequence is TGTGCCAGCAGCTTAGCTAGCAGCACCGGGGAGCTGTTTTTT.

The CDR3 DNA reads TGTGCCAGCAGCTTTCGCAGGGGAGGGACCTACGAGCAGTACTTC. Translated, it gives CASSFRRGGTYEQYF. The chain is built from TRBV5-8 and TRBJ2-7, with a weak D call TRBD2 (7 bases). This CDR3 is built from 15 residues. The V end was cut by 2 bases, the J end by 2 bases, with 14 bases between. Germline assignment: CDR1 SGHTS and CDR2 YDEGEE.

This chain joins TRBV10-3 and TRBJ2-5; TRBD1 agrees at 7 bases. CDR1 is ENHRY and CDR2 is SYGVKD in the germline V gene. V lost 5 bases to trimming and J lost 2 bases; unmatched junction nucleotides: 5. The CDR3 sequence is 14 residues long. CDR3 DNA sequence: TGTGCCATCAGTAGGGACAGTGGACAAGAGACCCAGTACTTC. This encodes CAISRDSGQETQYF.

The CDR3 DNA reads as TGTGCCAGCAGCGGACAGGGGGCCACAGATACGCAGTATTTT. Translated, it gives CASSGQGATDTQYF. The chain has TRBV2 and TRBJ2-3; TRBD1 matches 11 bases. V gave up 6 bases and J gave up 2 bases; unmatched junction bases: 1. Germline loops: CDR1 SNHLY, CDR2 FYNNEI. The length of the CDR3 is 14 residues. Filled out from reference TRBV2 and TRBJ2-3, the complete variable domain reads EPEVTQTPSHQVTQMGQEVILRCVPISNHLYFYWYRQILGQKVEFLVSFYNNEISEKSEIFDDQFSVERPDGSNFTLKIRSTKLEDSAMYFCASSGQGATDTQYFGPGTRLTVL.

The rearrangement links TRBV9 to TRBJ2-2; D uncertain. The CDR3 sequence is 13 residues long. Trimming left V 4 bases short and J 5 bases short, with 9 bases between. CDR1 is SGDLS, CDR2 YYNGEE, per germline. CDR3 loop: CASSPLGTGELFF. CDR3 bases: TGTGCCAGCAGCCCCCTCGGGACCGGGGAGCTGTTTTTT.

The chain combines TRBV29-1 with TRBJ1-1; no reliable D call. From germline, CDR1 is SQVTM and CDR2 ANQGSEA. The CDR3 extends over 13 amino acids. Trimming took off 6 bases at V and 4 bases at J, with 15 bases between the two ends. The CDR3 region has the DNA TGCAGCGTGCACCCGACGGGAGGCACTGAAGCTTTCTTT. Protein: CSVHPTGGTEAFF.

The chain uses TRBV5-4 and TRBJ2-5; perhaps TRBD1 as D (6 bases). CDR3 length: 13 amino acids. The V end was cut by 3 bases, the J end by 5 bases, with 11 bases between. Germline CDR1 is SGHNT and CDR2 is YYREEE (reference sequence). Here the CDR3 DNA reads TGTGCCAGCAGCTCAGGACAGTGGGAGACCCAGTACTTC. This translates into CASSSGQWETQYF.

This chain links TRBV27 with TRBJ2-7; 8 bases are a match to TRBD1. This CDR3 contains 12 residues. With V trimmed by 6 bases and J by 10 bases, 8 bases remained unmatched. Germline V CDR1 and CDR2: MNHEY, SMNVEV (reference sequence). The CDR3 sequence: CASSPRPGGQYF. The CDR3 DNA reads as TGTGCCAGCAGCCCGAGGCCAGGGGGCCAGTACTTC.

This sequence joins TRBV7-9 and TRBJ2-4, with 8 bases that match TRBD2. V lost 1 base and J lost 3; bases outside the gene matches: 8. Germline CDR1 reads SEHNR; CDR2 reads FQNEAQ (reference sequence). This CDR3 has 17 residues. The CDR3 nucleotides are TGTGCCAGCAGCTTAGGCCTAGCGGGCCTGGGCAAAAACATTCAGTACTTC. Amino acids: CASSLGLAGLGKNIQYF.

The chain recombines TRBV3-1 (or the pseudogene TRBV3-2) with TRBJ2-3; D uncertain. Trimming took off 0 bases at V and 5 bases at J, with 9 bases between the two ends. From germline, CDR1 is LGHDT and CDR2 YNNKEL (reference sequence). The CDR3 consists of 14 residues. The CDR3 DNA is TGTGCCAGCAGCCAAGATCCCAACAGAGATACGCAGTATTTT. This encodes CASSQDPNRDTQYF.

This clone was counted a single time. V is TRBV12-3 or TRBV12-4 and J is TRBJ2-7; D is undetermined. CDR3 length equals 13 residues. V was clipped by 4 bases and J by 2 bases, with 9 bases between them. Here the CDR3 DNA reads TGTGCCAGCAGTTGGGCTACTCCCTACGAGCAGTACTTC. It codes for CASSWATPYEQYF.